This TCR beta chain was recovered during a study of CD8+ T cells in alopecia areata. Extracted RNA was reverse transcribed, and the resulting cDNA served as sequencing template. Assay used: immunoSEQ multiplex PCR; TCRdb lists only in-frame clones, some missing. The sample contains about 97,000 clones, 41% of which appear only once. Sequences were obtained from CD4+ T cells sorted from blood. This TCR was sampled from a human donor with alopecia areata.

The CDR3 here is CASSPTSANQPQHF. The CDR3 coding sequence is TGTGCCAGCTCACCCACCTCGGCCAATCAGCCCCAGCATTTT. The rearrangement uses TRBV18 and TRBJ1-5; unclear D gene. The CDR3 loop spans 14 amino acids. CDR1 and CDR2 (germline): KGHSH, LQKENI. The germline V and J ends were trimmed by 3 bases and 3 bases, with 9 bases remaining between them.